The 30 T cell receptor beta chains in this list originate from one sample, sequenced in a study of CD8+CD57+ T cells in acquired aplastic anemia. In patients chosen for sequencing, flow cytometry had shown CD8+CD57+ cell expansion. Genomic DNA acted as the template from which TCR beta VDJ combination and CDR3 sequence profiling were carried out. TCRdb passed the reads through MiXCR, listing each CDR3 protein once. The sample has fewer than 300,000 distinct CDR3 sequences; 65% to 90% are singletons. Sequencing was performed on sorted CD4+, CD8+, or CD8+CD57+ T cells (not recorded which) from PBMCs. These receptors came from a human donor with aplastic anemia.

V gene TRBV7-3 combines with J gene TRBJ2-7, with D tentatively TRBD2 (5 bases). This CDR3 region has 15 residues. Germline assignment: CDR1 SGHTA and CDR2 FQGTGA. Trimming cost V 3 bases and J 11 bases, with 23 bases left between them. In DNA, the CDR3 is TGTGCCAGCAGCTTTCGAAGAAGCGGAGCCTACAACGAGTACTTC. This sequence encodes CASSFRRSGAYNEYF.

This clonotype has more than one count but fewer than ten. The chain joins TRBV11-3 to TRBJ1-2; no clear D gene. Germline lookup yields CDR1 SGHNT and CDR2 YENEEA. Deletions cut 3 bases from V and 3 bases from J, with 14 bases between. The CDR3 loop spans 15 amino acids. CDR3 region: CASSLTRGPDYGYTF. CDR3 DNA: TGTGCCAGCAGCTTGACACGAGGGCCCGACTATGGCTACACCTTC.

The rearrangement joins TRBV12-3 or TRBV12-4 to TRBJ2-7; weak D call: TRBD1 (6 bases). The CDR3 totals 13 residues. V was pared by 6 bases and J by 9 bases, with 18 bases between. CDR3 protein: CASRLTGSDAQYF. The CDR3 nucleotides are TGTGCCAGCAGGCTGACAGGTTCCGACGCGCAGTACTTC.

This sequence joins TRBV7-8 and TRBJ2-6, with D perhaps TRBD2 (6 bases). The CDR3 runs 17 residues. Per germline, CDR1 SGHVS and CDR2 FQNEAQ. The V and J ends lost 10 bases and 3 bases respectively, with 22 bases between them. This chain's CDR3 is CATTLARVPDGANVLTF. CDR3 DNA sequence: TGTGCCACCACCCTAGCGAGGGTCCCCGATGGGGCCAACGTCCTGACTTTC.

Of note for this clonotype: The conserved final phenylalanine or tryptophan is absent from the CDR3, which likely points to a read error. No DNA is shown, since the ends of the CDR3 on it are uncertain; the CDR3 is the one TCRdb lists. This chain uses TRBV19 with TRBJ2-1; no DNA check was done on the table's D call, TRBD2. CDR1 is LNHDA, CDR2 SQIVND, per germline (reference sequence). The CDR3 comprises 16 residues, both ends counted. CDR3 sequence reads: CASSLTRRAYNEQHFV.

The genes are TRBV4-2 and TRBJ2-1; D ambiguous. The last part of the DNA fits TRBJ2-7 better; the J call may be wrong. Germline values: CDR1 LGHNA, CDR2 YNFKEQ. The CDR3 loop spans 14 amino acids. The CDR3 spells CASSPLALSYEQYF. In nucleotides, the CDR3 is TGTGCCAGCAGCCCGCTGGCCTTGTCCTACGAGCAGTACTTC.

The V and J genes are TRBV7-2 and TRBJ1-1; TRBD1 matches 7 bases. Trimming cost V 5 bases and J 0 bases; bases outside gene matches: 3. The CDR3 is 14 residues long. Germline values: CDR1 SGHTA, CDR2 FQGNSA. This chain's CDR3 is CASSTGQLNTEAFF. The DNA of the CDR3 is TGTGCCAGCAGCACGGGACAGTTGAACACTGAAGCTTTCTTT.

There are many counts of this clonotype. The V call is TRBV3-1, the J call TRBJ2-6; 7 nucleotides align to TRBD2. CDR3 length: 12 residues. Trimming at V came to 4 bases and at J to 13 bases, leaving 4 bases not matched to a gene. The V gene's germline CDR1 is LGHDT and CDR2 YNNKEL (reference sequence). CDR3 amino acids: CASSPGREVLTF. CDR3 sequence (DNA): TGTGCCAGCAGCCCGGGGAGGGAGGTCCTGACTTTC.

CDR3 sequence (DNA): TGTGCCAGCAGCTTGGGGGAGGCAGGGGTGAATTATGGCTACACCTTC. This encodes CASSLGEAGVNYGYTF. This rearrangement joins TRBV5-6 to TRBJ1-2; D is possibly TRBD1 (6 bases). V gave up 0 bases and J gave up 5 bases, with 17 bases separating them. The germline CDR1 and CDR2 sequences are SGHDT and YYEEEE. CDR3 length: 16 residues.

The chain recombines TRBV7-6 with TRBJ2-5; 10 nucleotides align to TRBD1. Germline V CDR1 and CDR2: SGHVS, FNYEAQ. The CDR3 has 17 residues. J lost 5 bases, V lost 0 bases, and 9 bases had no gene match. The CDR3 bases are TGTGCCAGCAGCTTAGCCCACGGGACAGGGGCTCGGGAGACCCAGTACTTC. Amino acid sequence: CASSLAHGTGARETQYF.

The chain is built from TRBV7-3 and TRBJ2-7; D remains ambiguous. Germline V gene data show CDR1 as SGHTA and CDR2 as FQGTGA. The CDR3 loop spans 18 amino acids. V lost 8 bases to trimming and J lost 0 bases, with 26 bases between them. CDR3 sequence reads: CASSIHPNAVAHSYEQYV. CDR3 in DNA: TGTGCCAGCTCAATACATCCCAACGCCGTTGCCCACTCCTACGAGCAGTACGTC.

Turning to this clonotype: Since no conserved phenylalanine or tryptophan closes the CDR3, a read error is the likely cause. The chain uses TRBV9 and TRBJ2-1; no reliable D call. Germline CDR1 is SGDLS and CDR2 is YYNGEE. The CDR3 covers 13 residues. V gave up 7 bases and J gave up 11 bases, with 19 bases separating them. This CDR3 is CASGVAGNIQQFV. For the CDR3, the DNA is TGTGCCAGCGGAGTAGCTGGGAACATTCAGCAGTTCGTC.

The chain joins TRBV7-8 to TRBJ1-6; D call uncertain. Trimming removed 0 bases from V and 19 bases from J, with 22 bases in between. Germline-derived CDR1 and CDR2 are SGHVS and FQNEAQ. This CDR3 comprises 15 residues. CDR3 loop: CASSLAGCHDTQYHF. DNA for the CDR3: TGTGCCAGCAGCTTAGCGGGATGTCATGATACACAGTATCACTTT.

In regard to this clonotype: The limits of the CDR3 on the DNA are not certain, so only TCRdb's listed CDR3 is given. The rearrangement links TRBV7-9 to TRBJ2-2. Both ends counted, the CDR3 spans 15 residues. The germline V gene encodes CDR1 SEHNR and CDR2 FQNEAQ (reference sequence). The CDR3 reads CASSLVHGELFFVFF.

About this clonotype: Mismatch with germline at one junction end may stem from a read error. The gene calls are TRBV7-8 and TRBJ2-3, with a possible D match to TRBD1 (6 bases). The CDR3 totals 13 residues. CDR1 and CDR2 from the germline V gene are SGHVS and FQNEAQ. CDR3 amino acids: CASSVGGADKQYF. The DNA of the CDR3 is TGTGCCAGCAGCGTAGGGGGAGCAGATAAGCAGTATTTT.

CDR3 residues: CASSLVLWGNEQFF. CDR3 DNA sequence: TGTGCCAGCAGCTTAGTGCTGTGGGGCAATGAGCAGTTCTTC. The J gene is TRBJ2-1, the V gene TRBV11-3; D ambiguous. Trimming pared 1 base from V and 6 bases from J, leaving 10 bases between. Germline assignment: CDR1 SGHNT and CDR2 YENEEA. The CDR3 extends over 14 amino acids.

CDR3 bases: TGTGCCAGTAGTATAGCGGGGGGATCCTACATGGCGGAGTTCTTCGTC. It yields the protein CASSIAGGSYMAEFFV. The chain recombines TRBV19 with TRBJ2-7, with 7 bases that match TRBD2. CDR3 length: 16 amino acids. From germline, CDR1 is LNHDA and CDR2 SQIVND (reference sequence).

This chain connects TRBV7-3 to TRBJ2-3, with D tentatively TRBD1 (6 bases). V was shortened by 6 bases and J by 1 base, with 14 bases between the two germline ends. This CDR3 is 15 amino acids long. Looked up from germline, CDR1 is SGHTA and CDR2 is FQGTGA. The CDR3 here is CASRMTGSRTDTQYF. Written as DNA, the CDR3 is TGTGCCAGCAGGATGACAGGCTCCCGCACAGATACGCAGTATTTT.

Comments on this clonotype: Relative to the germline gene, one junction end is altered; a read error may explain this. This chain connects TRBV24-1 to TRBJ2-1, with 9 nucleotides matching TRBD2. The V gene's germline CDR1 is KGHDR and CDR2 SFDVKD. The CDR3 extends over 13 amino acids. The chain's CDR3 is CATGEGLAGSLTF. CDR3 DNA sequence: TGTGCCACCGGAGAGGGACTAGCTGGAAGCCTGACCTTC.

The DNA for the CDR3 is TGTGCCAGCAGCTTGACAGGGGGCGGGGAATATGGCTACAACGAGCAGTACGTC. Translation: CASSLTGGGEYGYNEQYV. The gene calls are TRBV7-2 and TRBJ2-7; 10 bases map to TRBD1. The germline V gene has CDR1 SGHTA and CDR2 FQGNSA. The length of the CDR3 is 18 residues. V shed 3 bases, J shed 5 bases, and the junction held 16 bases outside the gene matches.

This clonotype was observed a single time. A read error may account for a junction end that differs from germline. The chain carries TRBV6-1 and TRBJ2-1; 9 bases map to TRBD1. The CDR3 has 15 residues. Germline values: CDR1 MNHNS, CDR2 SASEGT. This chain's CDR3 is CASKRDRQGGNGQFF. The CDR3 DNA follows: TGTGCCAGCAAGAGAGATAGACAGGGGGGGAATGGGCAGTTCTTC.

Notes on this clonotype: One end of the junction fails to match germline, which may point to a read error. The V call is TRBV7-8, the J call TRBJ2-1, with D perhaps being TRBD1 or TRBD2 (7 bases each). In germline, CDR1 is SGHVS, CDR2 FQNEAQ. The CDR3 extends over 15 amino acids. The CDR3 loop reads CATSIDRQGGTEPFF. In DNA, the CDR3 is TGTGCCACCAGCATAGATAGGCAGGGGGGGACTGAGCCGTTCTTC.

This clonotype occurred a few times. One end of the junction fails to match germline, which may point to a read error. The chain links TRBV20-1 to TRBJ1-5; 7 bases are shared with TRBD1. This CDR3 spans 14 amino acids. Per germline, CDR1 DFQATT and CDR2 SNEGSKA (reference sequence). CDR3 protein: CSATGTAGNQPQHF. The CDR3 bases are TGCAGTGCAACCGGGACAGCGGGAAATCAGCCCCAGCACTTT.

The chain combines TRBV7-8 with TRBJ2-7, with a possible D match to TRBD2 (6 bases). Germline CDR1 is SGHVS and CDR2 is FQNEAQ. V lost 0 bases and J 3 bases, leaving 21 bases between the germline ends. The CDR3 consists of 18 residues. DNA of the CDR3: TGTGCCAGCAGCTTAGCGGGAGGTCCGACAGCCCTTTACTACGAGCAGTACGTC. Its protein product is CASSLAGGPTALYYEQYV.

The genes are TRBV7-2 and TRBJ1-2; the D is unclear. V was cut by 3 bases and J by 7 bases, with 18 bases left in between. Germline V CDR1 and CDR2: SGHTA, FQGNSA. CDR3 length: 15 amino acids. The CDR3 sequence is CASSLPPGAAAGYTF. Here the CDR3 DNA reads TGTGCCAGCAGCTTGCCTCCGGGCGCCGCAGCTGGCTACACCTTC.

As for this clonotype: One junction end disagrees with the germline gene, perhaps due to a read error. The chain combines TRBV7-2 with TRBJ1-2; no firm D call. The germline CDR1 and CDR2 sequences are SGHTA and FQGNSA. CDR3 length equals 16 residues. CDR3 sequence (DNA): TGTGCCAGCAGTTACGAAGCGGGGAGCACAGATTATGACTACACCTTC. This codes for CASSYEAGSTDYDYTF.

The chain employs TRBV7-9 and TRBJ1-1, with unresolved D. The CDR3 consists of 15 residues. Germline V gene lookup returns CDR1 SEHNR and CDR2 FQNEAQ (reference sequence). Trimming shortened V by 1 base and J by 14 bases, and 23 bases separated the two germline ends. For the CDR3, the DNA is TGTGCCAGCAGCTTAGACCGAGCCTACGAGCAGTACTTCTTCTTT. Amino acid sequence: CASSLDRAYEQYFFF.

The gene calls are TRBV7-8 and TRBJ2-7, with D possibly matching TRBD1 (5 bases). The ends were cut back, 5 bases at V and 8 bases at J, with 22 bases in the middle. This CDR3 is built from 15 residues. Germline V gene lookup returns CDR1 SGHVS and CDR2 FQNEAQ. The DNA of the CDR3 is TGTGCCAGCAGCCAAGCATCAGGGATCGGTTACCAGCAGTACTTC. It is translated as CASSQASGIGYQQYF. The full variable domain, rest sourced from reference TRBV7-8 and TRBJ2-7, is GAGVSQSPRYKVAKRGQDVALRCDPISGHVSLFWYQQALGQGPEFLTYFQNEAQLDKSGLPSDRFFAERPEGSVSTLKIQRTQQEDSAVYLCASSQASGIGYQQYFGPGTRLTVT.

On this clonotype: No conserved phenylalanine or tryptophan ends this CDR3, so it is likely a read error. Because the CDR3's place on the DNA is in doubt, the DNA is left out and the CDR3 is given as listed by TCRdb. The V call is TRBV9, the J call TRBJ2-1; whether TRBD2, the table's D call, matches the DNA was not checked. Per germline, CDR1 SGDLS and CDR2 YYNGEE. The CDR3 totals 13 residues, both ends included. The CDR3 sequence: CASSVGGTFNQPL.

The chain employs TRBV9 and TRBJ1-2; 10 nucleotides agree with TRBD1. CDR3 length: 19 residues. The J segment lost 0 bases and the V segment lost 6 bases, leaving 17 bases of the junction unmatched. Germline CDR1 reads SGDLS; CDR2 reads YYNGEE. The CDR3 loop reads CASTIYPGGQGSSNYGYTF. CDR3 bases: TGTGCCAGCACCATCTACCCTGGGGGACAGGGGTCTTCTAACTATGGCTACACCTTC.